Listed below are T cell receptor beta chains from one sample, sequenced in a study of T cell responses to AZD1222 COVID-19 vaccine. Sequencing used immunoSEQ multiplex PCR; TCRdb keeps in-frame clones, though not all of them. The sample yields 150,000 or so clones, roughly 90% seen once. Sequences were derived from peripheral blood, sampled on day 0 of AZD1222 vaccination. The receptors were gathered from an adult in good health. Both conserved end residues are part of each CDR3. Each record gives: V gene, D gene, clone size, J gene, CDR3 protein, CDR3 DNA. The D gene is left open where the match is weak. Clone size is given for some rows only: seen once, a few or many times, or a class if the clone is expanded.

>TRBV24-1|-|once|TRBJ1-5
CATSDFMGNQPQHF
TGTGCCACCAGTGATTTTATGGGCAATCAGCCCCAGCATTTT
>TRBV27|-|few|TRBJ2-7
CASSFGGIDPYF
TGTGCCAGCAGTTTCGGCGGGATCGACCCGTACTTC
>TRBV28|TRBD2|-|TRBJ2-3
CASSSRTSGTDTQYF
TGTGCCAGCAGTTCCCGGACTAGCGGCACAGATACGCAGTATTTT
>TRBV3-1/TRBV3-2|-|-|TRBJ1-1
CASSQILSTEAFF
TGTGCCAGCAGCCAAATCTTGAGCACTGAAGCTTTCTTT
>TRBV6-5|-|-|TRBJ2-1
CASSFGGGPYNEQFF
TGTGCCAGCAGTTTTGGGGGGGGGCCCTACAATGAGCAGTTCTTC
>TRBV5-1|TRBD1|few|TRBJ2-5
CASRKDRVGETQYF
TGCGCCAGCCGAAAGGACAGGGTCGGTGAGACCCAGTACTTC
>TRBV4-3|-|-|TRBJ2-5
CASSRDFQETQYF
TGCGCCAGCAGCCGCGACTTCCAAGAGACCCAGTACTTC
>TRBV27|-|-|TRBJ2-7
CASSFLGGGEQYF
TGTGCCAGCAGCTTCTTGGGGGGAGGCGAGCAGTACTTC
>TRBV19|TRBD1|-|TRBJ2-2
CASNPKAGGPTGELFF
TGTGCCAGTAACCCCAAGGCAGGGGGACCCACCGGGGAGCTGTTTTTT
>TRBV19|-|-|TRBJ1-6
CASSIARDRLSYNSPLHF
TGTGCCAGTAGTATAGCCCGGGACCGACTCTCCTATAATTCACCCCTCCACTTT
>TRBV30|-|-|TRBJ1-3
CAWANGNTIYF
TGTGCCTGGGCTAATGGAAACACCATATATTTT
>TRBV5-1|-|once|TRBJ1-4
CASSLEGAWEKLFF
TGCGCCAGCAGCTTGGAAGGGGCTTGGGAAAAACTGTTTTTT
>TRBV27|-|-|TRBJ1-6
CASSFGQVGSPLHF
TGTGCCAGCAGTTTCGGGCAGGTCGGTTCACCCCTCCACTTT